This T cell receptor (beta chain) was profiled in a study of T cell repertoires in cytomegalovirus infection (dated by TCRdb to about 2019). About the full investigation: Donor HLA type was relevant to the analysis, as public TCR beta signatures indicated carriage of CMV infection together with the matching HLA type.

Sequences DFQATT (CDR1) and SNEGSKA (CDR2) are obtained from the germline V gene (reference sequence). Trimming leaves V shorter by 0 bases and J shorter by 2 bases, with the junction holding 4 bases beyond the gene matches. Including cysteine and phenylalanine, the CDR3 has 16 amino acids. Only the CDR3 DNA is retained, 48 bases long and in frame from the first base. Sequencing instrument: Illumina HiSeq 1500. The public reads were run again by TCRdb, first through fastp at Q25 and then through MiXCR, and only productive beta chains were kept. A single entry per CDR3 protein holds the most common genes and DNA from its merged rows. The sample table shows approximately 500,000 distinct CDR3 sequences, and approximately 15% are seen once. The ten largest clonotypes hold around 25% of the sample. This clonotype was found a few times. This receptor's antigen is unknown. No quality values exist for individual bases; no much larger clone is one base distant.

Study-wide findings and limitations: In both this cohort and an independent roughly 330-donor cohort, the cumulative frequency of public TCR beta family members distinguished carriers of CMV infection plus the relevant HLA type. In the ex vivo response, HLA-C-restricted CMV-specific TCR beta clonotypes were dominant, and in two of eight donors the single most frequent clonotype came from this HLA-C-restricted group.

The clonotype comes from a human donor in good health (CMV status not recorded). Some clones in this sample may be carry-over from other donors' samples. The sequence is built from TRBV20-1 and TRBJ2-1; 10 nucleotides in the junction match TRBD2. The specimen sequenced was CD8+ T cells from PBMCs. The CDR3 here reads CSARDGSGRTYNEQFF. The nucleotide sequence reads as follows: TGCAGTGCTAGAGATGGTAGCGGGAGGACCTACAATGAGCAGTTCTTC.